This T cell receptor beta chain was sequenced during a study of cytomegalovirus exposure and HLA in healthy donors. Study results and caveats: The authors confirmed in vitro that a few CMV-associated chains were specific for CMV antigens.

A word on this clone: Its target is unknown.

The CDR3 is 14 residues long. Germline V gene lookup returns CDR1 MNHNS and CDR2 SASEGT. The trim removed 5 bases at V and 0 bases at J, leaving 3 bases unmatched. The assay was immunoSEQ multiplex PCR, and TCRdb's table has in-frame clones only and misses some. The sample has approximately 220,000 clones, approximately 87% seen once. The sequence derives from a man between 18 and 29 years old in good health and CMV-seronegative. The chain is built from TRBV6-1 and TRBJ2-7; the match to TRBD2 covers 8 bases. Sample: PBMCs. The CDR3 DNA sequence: TGTGCCAGCAGTCCAAGCGGGAGCTCCTACGAGCAGTACTTC. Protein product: CASSPSGSSYEQYF.